What follows describes a single TCR beta chain. Its antigen is not identified. The sample is drawn from a study of T cells after posttransplantation cyclophosphamide. This CDR3 comprises 19 residues. CDR1 and CDR2 (germline): SGHTA, FQGNSA. V shed 5 bases and J shed 4 bases, with 29 bases lying between them. Generated by immunoSEQ multiplex PCR, the TCRdb table keeps only in-frame clones and is missing some. The sample lists more than 60,000 clones, around 95% occurring once. Overall study findings and caveats: Blood and skin or GI T cell repertoires showed limited TRB overlap. TRB clonality was highly associated with recipient CMV seropositivity and reactivation. Donor CD8+ memory clones often dominated recipient blood repertoires at later times.

On the day of bone marrow donation, the related graft donor provided peripheral blood. The sample taken for sequencing was PBMCs. The sequence came from a woman in her thirties in good health and a related stem cell transplant donor. This chain links TRBV7-2 with TRBJ1-1, with a possible D match to TRBD1 (5 bases). CDR3 amino acids: CASSPSIRDGYKLSTEAFF. Written as DNA, the CDR3 is TGTGCCAGCAGCCCGTCTATCCGGGACGGATACAAACTGAGCACTGAAGCTTTCTTT.